Listed below are T cell receptor beta chains from one sample, sequenced in a study of blood T cell repertoires in COVID-19. Measured with immunoSEQ multiplex PCR; TCRdb has only the in-frame clones, and not every one. The repertoire holds 100,000 or so clones, about 85% seen once, with more than 4% in the top ten. The sequencing sample was made of peripheral blood. These receptors came from a man aged 50 to 59 with acute or convalescent COVID-19. CDR3s include the opening cysteine and the closing phenylalanine or tryptophan. D genes are given only for firm matches. For some rows the clone size is stated as once, few or many, or as a class when expanded; others skip it.

CDR3aa: CASSLNGQGAFGSIQYF
CDR3nt: TGTGCCAGCAGCTTAAATGGACAGGGGGCGTTTGGTAGCATTCAGTACTTC
v_gene: TRBV11-2
d_gene: TRBD1
abundance: NA
j_gene: TRBJ2-4

CDR3aa: CATSSDRGGGNTIYF
CDR3nt: TGTGCCACCAGCAGCGACAGGGGCGGTGGAAACACCATATATTTT
v_gene: TRBV15
d_gene: TRBD1
abundance: NA
j_gene: TRBJ1-3

CDR3aa: CASSFPGLAGGGEQFF
CDR3nt: TGTGCCAGCAGTTTCCCGGGACTAGCGGGAGGGGGTGAGCAGTTCTTC
v_gene: TRBV27
d_gene: TRBD2
abundance: NA
j_gene: TRBJ2-1

CDR3aa: CASSASGGSYEQYF
CDR3nt: TGTGCCAGCAGCGCCTCCGGGGGTAGCTACGAGCAGTACTTC
v_gene: TRBV9
d_gene: NA
abundance: NA
j_gene: TRBJ2-7

CDR3aa: CSASSGTDDTGELFF
CDR3nt: TGCAGTGCTAGTTCAGGGACAGATGACACCGGGGAGCTGTTTTTT
v_gene: TRBV20-1
d_gene: TRBD1
abundance: NA
j_gene: TRBJ2-2

CDR3aa: CASSLDDRAKLFF
CDR3nt: TGTGCCAGCAGTCTCGATGACAGGGCAAAACTGTTTTTT
v_gene: TRBV12-3/TRBV12-4
d_gene: TRBD1
abundance: once
j_gene: TRBJ1-4

CDR3aa: CASSFQTGELFF
CDR3nt: TGTGCCAGCAGTTTCCAGACCGGGGAGCTGTTTTTT
v_gene: TRBV27
d_gene: NA
abundance: NA
j_gene: TRBJ2-2

CDR3aa: CASSQSQGAQYGYTF
CDR3nt: TGCGCCAGCAGCCAGTCACAGGGGGCGCAGTATGGCTACACCTTC
v_gene: TRBV4-1
d_gene: TRBD1
abundance: NA
j_gene: TRBJ1-2

CDR3aa: CSVAPGGSYEQYF
CDR3nt: TGCAGCGTGGCGCCAGGGGGATCCTACGAGCAGTACTTC
v_gene: TRBV29-1
d_gene: TRBD1
abundance: NA
j_gene: TRBJ2-7

CDR3aa: CASSPDPGQGAVTEKLFF
CDR3nt: TGTGCCAGCAGCCCAGATCCCGGACAGGGGGCTGTTACTGAAAAACTGTTTTTT
v_gene: TRBV7-9
d_gene: TRBD1
abundance: NA
j_gene: TRBJ1-4

CDR3aa: CASSGNSGANVLTF
CDR3nt: TGCGCCAGTTCCGGGAATTCTGGGGCCAACGTCCTGACTTTC
v_gene: TRBV10-2
d_gene: NA
abundance: NA
j_gene: TRBJ2-6

CDR3aa: CASSDSGIDTQYF
CDR3nt: TGTGCCAGCTCTGATAGCGGGATTGATACGCAGTATTTT
v_gene: TRBV25-1
d_gene: TRBD2
abundance: NA
j_gene: TRBJ2-3

CDR3aa: CSVEVRGYGYTF
CDR3nt: TGCAGCGTTGAAGTCCGGGGCTATGGCTACACCTTC
v_gene: TRBV29-1
d_gene: NA
abundance: NA
j_gene: TRBJ1-2

CDR3aa: CASSRYRGRDYGYTF
CDR3nt: TGTGCCAGCAGCAGATACAGGGGGCGAGACTATGGCTACACCTTC
v_gene: TRBV11-2
d_gene: TRBD1
abundance: NA
j_gene: TRBJ1-2

CDR3aa: CASSYRGAEAFF
CDR3nt: TGTGCCAGCAGTTACAGAGGCGCTGAAGCTTTCTTT
v_gene: TRBV6-5
d_gene: NA
abundance: NA
j_gene: TRBJ1-1

CDR3aa: CAWSDTLTGVLFF
CDR3nt: TGTGCCTGGAGTGATACCCTTACGGGGGTACTGTTTTTT
v_gene: TRBV30
d_gene: NA
abundance: NA
j_gene: TRBJ1-4

CDR3aa: CASSYRRVNDEQFF
CDR3nt: TGTGCCAGCAGTTATCGCAGGGTCAACGATGAGCAGTTCTTC
v_gene: TRBV6-5
d_gene: NA
abundance: NA
j_gene: TRBJ2-1

CDR3aa: CASSLASRGSSGNTIYF
CDR3nt: TGCGCCAGCAGCTTGGCTAGCAGGGGGAGCTCTGGAAACACCATATATTTT
v_gene: TRBV5-1
d_gene: TRBD1
abundance: NA
j_gene: TRBJ1-3

CDR3aa: CATSRGGGPNTGELFF
CDR3nt: TGTGCCACCAGCAGAGGCGGGGGTCCGAACACCGGGGAGCTGTTTTTT
v_gene: TRBV15
d_gene: TRBD2
abundance: NA
j_gene: TRBJ2-2

CDR3aa: CASSLNEANYGYTF
CDR3nt: TGTGCCAGCAGCCTGAATGAGGCGAACTATGGCTACACCTTC
v_gene: TRBV3-1/TRBV3-2
d_gene: NA
abundance: NA
j_gene: TRBJ1-2

CDR3aa: CATSLATAGGAEQFF
CDR3nt: TGTGCCACCAGTCTTGCCACAGCGGGAGGGGCTGAGCAGTTCTTC
v_gene: TRBV24-1
d_gene: TRBD2
abundance: NA
j_gene: TRBJ2-1

CDR3aa: CASRGGWTEAFF
CDR3nt: TGTGCCAGCAGGGGAGGGTGGACTGAAGCTTTCTTT
v_gene: TRBV6-5
d_gene: NA
abundance: NA
j_gene: TRBJ1-1

CDR3aa: CSVGSGGPNTGELFF
CDR3nt: TGCAGCGTGGGAAGCGGGGGCCCTAACACCGGGGAGCTGTTTTTT
v_gene: TRBV29-1
d_gene: TRBD2
abundance: NA
j_gene: TRBJ2-2

CDR3aa: CASSYSSDFYNEQFF
CDR3nt: TGTGCCAGCAGTTACTCATCGGACTTCTACAATGAGCAGTTCTTC
v_gene: TRBV6-6
d_gene: NA
abundance: NA
j_gene: TRBJ2-1

CDR3aa: CASSANLPNEKLFF
CDR3nt: TGTGCCAGCAGTGCTAATTTACCTAATGAAAAACTGTTTTTT
v_gene: TRBV2
d_gene: NA
abundance: NA
j_gene: TRBJ1-4

CDR3aa: CASSLGRARGYEQYF
CDR3nt: TGTGCCAGCAGCTTAGGCAGGGCAAGAGGTTACGAGCAGTACTTC
v_gene: TRBV7-9
d_gene: NA
abundance: NA
j_gene: TRBJ2-7

CDR3aa: CASSLVPGLASVINYEQYF
CDR3nt: TGTGCCAGCAGCTTAGTTCCGGGACTAGCGAGCGTTATTAACTACGAGCAGTACTTC
v_gene: TRBV7-3
d_gene: TRBD2
abundance: NA
j_gene: TRBJ2-7

CDR3aa: CASSSQLGLQETQYF
CDR3nt: TGTGCCAGCAGCTCGCAATTGGGACTCCAAGAGACCCAGTACTTC
v_gene: TRBV11-2
d_gene: NA
abundance: NA
j_gene: TRBJ2-5

CDR3aa: CASSRGSSNYGYTF
CDR3nt: TGTGCCAGCAGCCGGGGTTCCTCTAACTATGGCTACACCTTC
v_gene: TRBV7-9
d_gene: NA
abundance: NA
j_gene: TRBJ1-2

CDR3aa: CASSFGGGGTGELFF
CDR3nt: TGTGCCAGCAGCTTCGGCGGGGGTGGGACCGGGGAGCTGTTTTTT
v_gene: TRBV7-6
d_gene: TRBD2
abundance: once
j_gene: TRBJ2-2

CDR3aa: CATSDLPYTF
CDR3nt: TGTGCCACCAGTGATTTGCCGTACACCTTC
v_gene: TRBV24-1
d_gene: NA
abundance: NA
j_gene: TRBJ1-2

CDR3aa: CASSAARSNQPQHF
CDR3nt: TGTGCCAGCTCTGCGGCGCGTAGCAATCAGCCCCAGCATTTT
v_gene: TRBV6-6
d_gene: NA
abundance: NA
j_gene: TRBJ1-5

CDR3aa: CASSPGQSYGYTF
CDR3nt: TGTGCCAGTAGTCCGGGACAGTCCTATGGCTACACCTTC
v_gene: TRBV19
d_gene: TRBD1
abundance: NA
j_gene: TRBJ1-2

CDR3aa: CASSKRDNQPQHF
CDR3nt: TGTGCCAGCAGTAAGAGGGACAATCAGCCCCAGCATTTT
v_gene: TRBV12-3/TRBV12-4
d_gene: NA
abundance: NA
j_gene: TRBJ1-5

CDR3aa: CATSDHTRGMADQPQHF
CDR3nt: TGTGCCACCAGTGATCACACAAGGGGCATGGCGGATCAGCCCCAGCATTTT
v_gene: TRBV24-1
d_gene: NA
abundance: few
j_gene: TRBJ1-5

CDR3aa: CASTGGAVNTEAFF
CDR3nt: TGTGCCTCCACAGGGGGAGCAGTGAACACTGAAGCTTTCTTT
v_gene: TRBV10-3
d_gene: TRBD1
abundance: NA
j_gene: TRBJ1-1

CDR3aa: CASSRNLAGPGSEQFF
CDR3nt: TGTGCCAGCAGCCGGAACCTAGCGGGCCCGGGGAGTGAGCAGTTCTTC
v_gene: TRBV5-8
d_gene: TRBD2
abundance: NA
j_gene: TRBJ2-1

CDR3aa: CASTPGGNNEKLFF
CDR3nt: TGTGCCAGCACTCCGGGGGGAAACAATGAAAAACTGTTTTTT
v_gene: TRBV28
d_gene: NA
abundance: NA
j_gene: TRBJ1-4